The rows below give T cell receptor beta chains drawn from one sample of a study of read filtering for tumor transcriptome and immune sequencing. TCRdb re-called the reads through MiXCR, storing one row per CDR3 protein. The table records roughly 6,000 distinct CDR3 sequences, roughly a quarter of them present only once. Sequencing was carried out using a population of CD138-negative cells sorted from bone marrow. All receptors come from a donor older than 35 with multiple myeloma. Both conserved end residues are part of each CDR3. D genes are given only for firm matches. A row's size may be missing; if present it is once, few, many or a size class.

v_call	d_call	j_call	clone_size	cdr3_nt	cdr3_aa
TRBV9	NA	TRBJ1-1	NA	TGTGCCAGCAGCGTAGGATCCAGGGTGGACATGAACACTGAAGCTTTCTTT	CASSVGSRVDMNTEAFF
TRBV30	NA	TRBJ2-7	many	TGTGCCTGGAGTGTGCAGGGTTCGCGCGAGCAGTACTTC	CAWSVQGSREQYF
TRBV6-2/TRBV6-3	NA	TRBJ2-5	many	TGTGCCAGCAGTTACTTGATGGGAGAGGAGACCCAGTACTTC	CASSYLMGEETQYF
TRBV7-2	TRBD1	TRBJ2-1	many	TGTGCCAGCAGCTTAGCGGAGAGGACAGGGCAAAATGAGCAGTTCTTC	CASSLAERTGQNEQFF
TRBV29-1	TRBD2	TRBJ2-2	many	TGCAGCGTTCGACTAGCGGGAGCCACCGGGGAGCTGTTTTTT	CSVRLAGATGELFF
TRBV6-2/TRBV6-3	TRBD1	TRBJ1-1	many	TGTGCCAGCAGTTGGAATCTGCCGACAGGGGGCCTGAACACTGAAGCTTTCTTT	CASSWNLPTGGLNTEAFF
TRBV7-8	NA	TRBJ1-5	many	TGTGCCAGCAGCTTAGGAGATCCTGGGAGACAGCCCCAGCATTTT	CASSLGDPGRQPQHF
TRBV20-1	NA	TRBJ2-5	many	TGCAGTGCTAGACCACAAGAGACCCAGTACTTC	CSARPQETQYF
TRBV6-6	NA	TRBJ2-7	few	TGTGCCAGCAGTACCCAGCCGGGCTACGAGCAGTACTTC	CASSTQPGYEQYF
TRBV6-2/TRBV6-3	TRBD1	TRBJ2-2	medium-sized	TGTGCCAGCAGTCCCCGTCATGGACAGGACCCGAACACCGGGGAGCTGTTTTTT	CASSPRHGQDPNTGELFF
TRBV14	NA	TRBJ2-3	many	TGTGCCAGCAGCCAAGATCGTAACAGACACACAGATACGCAGTATTTT	CASSQDRNRHTDTQYF
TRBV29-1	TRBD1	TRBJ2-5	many	TGCAGCGCCGGACAGGGTGTGGGGTACCAAGAGACCCAGTACTTC	CSAGQGVGYQETQYF
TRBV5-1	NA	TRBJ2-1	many	TGCGCCAGCAGCTTGGACGACAGTTACAATGAGCAGTTCTTC	CASSLDDSYNEQFF
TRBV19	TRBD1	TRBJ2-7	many	TGTGCCAGTAGTATCCGGGACAGCTCCTACGAGCAGTACTTC	CASSIRDSSYEQYF
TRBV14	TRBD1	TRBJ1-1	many	TGTGCCAGCAGCCAAGATGCCCCTTGGGACAGGGGGGACACTGAAGCTTTCTTT	CASSQDAPWDRGDTEAFF
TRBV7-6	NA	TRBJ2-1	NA	TGTGCCAGCGGCCTCCCTGGGGACAATGAGCAGTTCTTC	CASGLPGDNEQFF
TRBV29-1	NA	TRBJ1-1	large	TGCAGCGCCAGGCTGAACACTGAAGCTTTCTTT	CSARLNTEAFF
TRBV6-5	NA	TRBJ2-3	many	TGTGCCAGCAGTTACTTGATGGGAGATACGCAGTATTTT	CASSYLMGDTQYF
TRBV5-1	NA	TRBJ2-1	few	TGCGCCAGCAGACAGCAACCACGCGAGTCGAATGAGCAGTTCTTT	CASRQQPRESNEQFF
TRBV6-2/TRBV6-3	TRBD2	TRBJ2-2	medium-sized	TGTGCCAGCAGTGACTCCCGGACTAGCGGGGTTACCGGGGAGCTGTTTTTT	CASSDSRTSGVTGELFF
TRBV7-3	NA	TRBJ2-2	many	TGTGCCAGCAGCTCAACACAGAACACCGGGGAGCTGTTTTTT	CASSSTQNTGELFF
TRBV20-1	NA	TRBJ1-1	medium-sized	TGCAGTGCCTTACCCCTCCGGGACCCTTACACTGAAGCTTTCTTT	CSALPLRDPYTEAFF
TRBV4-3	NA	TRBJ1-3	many	TGCGCCAGCAGCCAAGATGCAGGGATGGGAGTCAGCTCTGGAAACACCATATATTTT	CASSQDAGMGVSSGNTIYF
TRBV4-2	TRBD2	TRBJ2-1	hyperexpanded	TGTGCCAGCAGCCAAGATGTAGGACTAGCGTCTGAGCAGTTCTTC	CASSQDVGLASEQFF
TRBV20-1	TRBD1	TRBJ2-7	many	TGCAGTGCTACTGGGACAGGAGAGTACGAGCAGTACTTC	CSATGTGEYEQYF
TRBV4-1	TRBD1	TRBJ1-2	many	TGCGCCAGCAGCCAAGATTACGGGACAGGGGGAGCCTATGGCTACACCTTC	CASSQDYGTGGAYGYTF
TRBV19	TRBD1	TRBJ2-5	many	TGTGCCAGTAGTATAGCCAGGGGGCGGTCAGAGACCCAGTACTTC	CASSIARGRSETQYF
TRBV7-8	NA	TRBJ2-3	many	TGTGCCAGCAGCCTGCTGGGACACACAGATACGCAGTATTTT	CASSLLGHTDTQYF
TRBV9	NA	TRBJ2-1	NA	TGTGCCAGCAGCATAGAGGCGGCCCATGTGGATGAGCAGTTCTTC	CASSIEAAHVDEQFF
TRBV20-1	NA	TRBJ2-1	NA	TGCAGTGCTAATTCTGGGGTAACGGCATATGAGCAGTTCTTC	CSANSGVTAYEQFF
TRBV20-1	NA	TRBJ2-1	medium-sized	TGCAGTGCCCCCCACCTGGCCAATGAGCAGTTCTTC	CSAPHLANEQFF
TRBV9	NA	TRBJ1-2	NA	TGTGCCAGCAGCAGCTGGACAAACGCTAACTATGGCTACACCTTC	CASSSWTNANYGYTF
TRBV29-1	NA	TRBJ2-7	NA	TGCAGCGCAACTCGGGACGTAGGCTACGAGCAGTACTTC	CSATRDVGYEQYF
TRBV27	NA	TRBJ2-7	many	TGTGCCAGCAGGGCATTGGGACTCGCGCCCTACGAGCAGTACTTC	CASRALGLAPYEQYF
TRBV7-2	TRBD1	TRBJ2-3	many	TGTGCCAGCAGCTTTAGACAGGGGGATACGCAGTATTTT	CASSFRQGDTQYF
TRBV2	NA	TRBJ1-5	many	TGTGCCAGCAGTGTACAGGGCTGGGGTCAGCCCCAGCATTTT	CASSVQGWGQPQHF
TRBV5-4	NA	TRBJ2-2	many	TGTGCCAGCAGCTTACGGGGGTTTAGCACCGGGGAGCTGTTTTTT	CASSLRGFSTGELFF
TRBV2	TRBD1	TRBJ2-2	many	TGTGCCAGCAGCGTTGGACAGGTCCCAGGGGAGCTGTTTTTT	CASSVGQVPGELFF
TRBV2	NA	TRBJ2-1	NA	TGTGCCAGCAGCGACCCCTTGGGGAAGTCCTACAATCAGTGGTTCTTC	CASSDPLGKSYNQWFF
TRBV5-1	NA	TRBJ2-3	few	TGCGCCAGCAGCTTGAGGGGGACACCGGCGGATACGCAGTATTTT	CASSLRGTPADTQYF
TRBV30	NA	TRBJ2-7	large	TGTGCCTGGAGTCTTGGGAGCTCCTACGAGCAGTACTTC	CAWSLGSSYEQYF
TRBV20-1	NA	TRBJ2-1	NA	TGCAGTGCCCATCGGGGGCGCTCCGTTTCCTACAATGAGCAGTTCTTC	CSAHRGRSVSYNEQFF